Listed below are T cell receptor beta chains from one sample, sequenced in a study of OX40 agonist ivuxolimab in advanced cancers. This table comes from immunoSEQ multiplex PCR, and its TCRdb copy is limited to in-frame clones, with some not included. The repertoire holds 65,000 or so clones, with approximately 80% as singletons. Sequenced material: CD4+ or CD8+ T cells sorted from blood, taken in a trial of the OX40 agonist ivuxolimab. Every receptor here comes from an adult with an advanced solid tumor such as melanoma, head and neck, liver or kidney cancer. The CDR3 runs from the conserved cysteine through the conserved F or W. A D gene is named only where the DNA matches it firmly. For some rows the clone size is stated as once, few or many, or as a class when expanded; others skip it.

j_call clone_size d_call v_call cdr3_aa cdr3_nt
TRBJ2-2 . . TRBV2 CASSAVQVGTGELFF TGTGCCAGCAGTGCGGTACAGGTGGGGACCGGGGAGCTGTTTTTT
TRBJ1-3 . TRBD1 TRBV11-2 CASSLGRGQGGVSGNTIYF TGTGCCAGCAGCTTAGGCCGGGGACAGGGGGGAGTATCTGGAAACACCATATATTTT
TRBJ1-1 . . TRBV14 CASSQDARPEAFF TGTGCCAGCAGCCAAGATGCCAGGCCTGAAGCTTTCTTT
TRBJ1-3 . . TRBV10-1 CASSKTRFSGNTIYF TGCGCCAGCAGTAAGACAAGGTTCTCTGGAAACACCATATATTTT
TRBJ2-3 . . TRBV11-3 CASSLGASTDTQYF TGTGCCAGCAGCTTAGGTGCTAGCACAGATACGCAGTATTTT
TRBJ1-3 . . TRBV9 CASNYGGGNTIYF TGTGCCAGCAATTATGGAGGTGGAAACACCATATATTTT
TRBJ1-1 . . TRBV6-1 CASSELGGEAFF TGTGCCAGCAGTGAGTTGGGGGGTGAAGCTTTCTTT
TRBJ2-1 . TRBD2 TRBV11-3 CASSSPSGRSYNEQFF TGTGCCAGCAGCTCGCCTAGCGGGAGGTCCTACAATGAGCAGTTCTTC
TRBJ1-2 once . TRBV29-1 CSVEGGSYGYTF TGCAGCGTTGAGGGAGGATCCTATGGCTACACCTTC
TRBJ2-2 . . TRBV10-3 CATSRETGELFF TGTGCCACCTCCCGAGAAACCGGGGAGCTGTTTTTT
TRBJ1-1 few TRBD1 TRBV19 CASTGQGLNTEAFF TGTGCCAGCACGGGACAGGGGCTGAACACTGAAGCTTTCTTT
TRBJ1-1 once TRBD1 TRBV29-1 CSVNRGGNTEAFF TGCAGCGTTAACAGGGGAGGCAACACTGAAGCTTTCTTT
TRBJ2-1 . TRBD1 TRBV5-1 CASSLRGDSLYNEQFF TGCGCCAGCAGCTTGAGAGGGGACAGCCTTTACAATGAGCAGTTCTTC
TRBJ1-6 . . TRBV7-8 CASSLAHRGSDSPLHF TGTGCCAGCAGCTTAGCCCATCGGGGTAGTGATTCACCCCTCCACTTT
TRBJ2-7 . . TRBV10-3 CAISEQMGISYEQYF TGTGCCATCAGTGAGCAAATGGGGATCTCCTACGAGCAGTACTTC
TRBJ1-1 . . TRBV15 CATSRPPASEAFF TGTGCCACCAGCAGACCCCCGGCGTCCGAGGCTTTCTTT
TRBJ1-2 . TRBD1 TRBV7-2 CASSSGQGALYGYTF TGTGCCAGCAGCTCCGGACAGGGGGCCCTATATGGCTACACCTTC
TRBJ2-2 . TRBD2 TRBV18 CASSPLGTPGTSGRTGELFF TGTGCCAGCTCACCACTAGGGACGCCCGGGACTAGCGGGAGAACCGGGGAGCTGTTTTTT
TRBJ2-7 . . TRBV7-9 CASSSKSEQYF TGTGCCAGCAGCTCAAAGAGCGAGCAGTACTTC
TRBJ2-7 . . TRBV10-3 CAISTLREGTEQYF TGTGCCATCAGCACCCTTCGCGAGGGTACCGAGCAGTACTTC
TRBJ2-1 . . TRBV7-8 CASSNDGQRHNEQFF TGTGCCAGCAGCAACGACGGACAGCGACACAATGAGCAGTTCTTC
TRBJ1-5 . . TRBV10-3 CAISEVLQPQHF TGTGCCATCAGTGAGGTCCTTCAGCCCCAGCATTTT
TRBJ1-1 . . TRBV5-5 CASTIDRHRPEAFF TGTGCCAGCACCATAGACAGGCACAGGCCTGAAGCTTTCTTT
TRBJ1-1 . . TRBV6-5 CASSYGGSFEAFF TGTGCCAGCAGTTACGGGGGCAGTTTCGAAGCTTTCTTT